Given below is one T cell receptor (beta chain) in context. Its antigen is not known. CDR1 is SEHNR and CDR2 is FQNEAQ in the germline V gene (reference sequence). The J segment lost 9 bases and the V segment lost 4 bases, leaving 5 bases of the junction unmatched. The CDR3 extends over 12 amino acids. This sample stems from a study of cytomegalovirus exposure and HLA in healthy donors. The PCR was carried out with 60 Vbeta primers and 13 Jbeta primers. Clones were read by immunoSEQ multiplex PCR, and TCRdb kept only the in-frame ones, dropping some. The data hold around 90,000 clones, with 82% observed a single time. General study points: With further analysis later on, most CMV-associated TCR beta chains appeared HLA-restricted.

Input material: PBMCs. This chain links TRBV7-9 with TRBJ2-7; 8 bases are shared with TRBD2. The source of this sequence is a man aged 50 to 59 in good health and CMV-seronegative. The CDR3 nucleotides read TGTGCCAGCAGCTCGGGGGGGGTCAGGCAGTACTTC. Its protein product is CASSSGGVRQYF.